The sequence of this T cell receptor beta chain was determined in a study of blood T cell repertoires in COVID-19. Study in general: Sites in the United States, Italy and Spain provided acute and convalescent COVID-19 samples.

This table comes from immunoSEQ multiplex PCR, and its TCRdb copy is limited to in-frame clones, with some not included. The table has about 310,000 clones, approximately 89% seen once. Participant reports of clinical history set cohort assignment. Sequences were obtained from PBMCs or T cells enriched from blood (not recorded which). The TCR comes from a woman in her twenties or thirties who had recovered from COVID-19.

The CDR3 nucleotides are TGTGCCAGTAGTCGGGGTTTGCGACACCCTAGGGGGGAGCTGTTTTTT. It translates to CASSRGLRHPRGELFF. This chain links TRBV19 with TRBJ2-2; possible D gene TRBD2, 5 bases. This CDR3 spans 16 amino acids. Germline V gene lookup returns CDR1 LNHDA and CDR2 SQIVND (reference sequence). V lost 5 bases and J 8 bases, leaving 21 bases between the germline ends.